A single sample is the source of the 22 T cell receptor beta chains below, sequenced in a study of CD8 T cells in ankylosing spondylitis. TCRdb itself ran the 5' RACE reads through MiXCR, one entry per CDR3 protein. The sample contains more than 400,000 distinct CDR3 sequences, about 5.4% of which appear only once. No cognate antigen is known for these TCRs. Study-wide results and limits: Blood of patients with ankylosing spondylitis appeared to be characterized by a TCR beta motif of eight highly homologous variants.

The specimen sequenced was blood, either unsorted or a sorted T cell fraction (not recorded which). The receptors derive from a male donor with ankylosing spondylitis.

This clonotype was counted many times. The chain has TRBV7-9 and TRBJ1-6; D ambiguous. Germline-derived CDR1 and CDR2 are SEHNR and FQNEAQ (reference sequence). Trimming shortened V by 1 base and J by 10 bases, and 14 bases separated the two germline ends. The CDR3 runs 15 residues. The CDR3 bases are TGTGCCAGCAGCTTAGGAGACACCACGGGGTCACCCCTCCACTTT. It is translated as CASSLGDTTGSPLHF.

Many counts were recorded for this clonotype. The J gene is TRBJ2-1, the V gene TRBV4-3; no reliable D call. The V gene's germline CDR1 is LGHNA and CDR2 YSLEER. The V end was cut by 4 bases, the J end by 0 bases, with 19 bases between. The CDR3 totals 18 residues. CDR3 region: CASSRSLGGYPSYNEQFF. The CDR3 DNA follows: TGCGCCAGCAGCCGCTCGCTGGGTGGCTACCCCTCCTACAATGAGCAGTTCTTC.

At least ten counts were recorded for this clonotype. The chain employs TRBV4-3 and TRBJ2-2; tentatively, D is TRBD1 (6 bases). This CDR3 comprises 16 residues. Looked up from germline, CDR1 is LGHNA and CDR2 is YSLEER. V was cut by 1 base and J by 4 bases, with 13 bases left in between. The CDR3 protein is CASSQASGAVTGELFF. CDR3 in DNA: TGCGCCAGCAGCCAAGCGTCAGGGGCGGTCACCGGGGAGCTGTTTTTT.

The chain couples TRBV20-1 to TRBJ2-2, with D possibly matching TRBD1 (6 bases). Per the germline V gene, CDR1 is DFQATT and CDR2 is SNEGSKA (reference sequence). Between the trimmed V and J ends, which lost 4 bases and 7 bases, there was a span of 10 bases. The CDR3 is 12 residues long. CDR3 in DNA: TGCAGTGCTACAGGGGTGATCGGGGAGCTGTTTTTT. It translates to CSATGVIGELFF.

To note about this clonotype: A much larger clone lies a single base off, so this may be a read error. The chain recombines TRBV20-1 with TRBJ2-1; 10 bases match TRBD2. The germline V gene encodes CDR1 DFQATT and CDR2 SNEGSKA (reference sequence). The CDR3 loop spans 15 amino acids. V gave up 6 bases and J gave up 5 bases; unmatched junction bases: 10. CDR3: CSATLAGAIHNEQFF. The CDR3 region has the DNA TGCAGTGCAACCCTAGCGGGAGCTATCCACAATGAGCAGTTCTTC.

The table lists this clonotype with many counts. The chain links TRBV4-2 to TRBJ1-1; no clear D gene. Germline assignment: CDR1 LGHNA and CDR2 YNFKEQ. This CDR3 contains 13 residues. Trimming took 0 bases from V and 7 from J, leaving 9 bases between them. CDR3 sequence (DNA): TGTGCCAGCAGCCAAGATCCTGGGCTTGAAGCTTTCTTT. Translation: CASSQDPGLEAFF.

This clonotype was found many times. The chain is built from TRBV6-1 and TRBJ1-2, with 10 bases lining up with TRBD1. Germline V lookup: CDR1 MNHNS, CDR2 SASEGT. V lost 4 bases and J lost 2; bases outside the gene matches: 4. CDR3 length: 15 residues. Here the CDR3 reads CASSGKGQGNYGYTF. The CDR3 nucleotides read TGTGCCAGCAGTGGAAAGGGACAGGGGAACTATGGCTACACCTTC.

CDR3 DNA: TGCAGTGGCCGGGGACAGGGGGCTTCTAGTGAAAAACTGTTTTTT. Its translation is CSGRGQGASSEKLFF. This chain connects TRBV20-1 to TRBJ1-4; 12 bases match TRBD1. The CDR3 sequence is 15 residues long. The V and J ends lost 7 bases and 7 bases, in that order; junction bases with no gene match: 10. The germline gives CDR1 DFQATT, CDR2 SNEGSKA (reference sequence).

This clonotype was counted many times. The chain employs TRBV27 and TRBJ2-7; 12 bases line up with TRBD2. Trimming took 5 bases from V and 2 from J; bases not matched to a gene: 10. The CDR3 is 17 residues long. Germline V gene lookup returns CDR1 MNHEY and CDR2 SMNVEV (reference sequence). CDR3 DNA sequence: TGTGCCAGCAGTCCGAGGACTAGCGGGGCGCCCACCTACGAGCAGTACTTC. This sequence encodes CASSPRTSGAPTYEQYF.

With regard to this clonotype: Just one base apart from a much larger clone, this may be a read error. The rearrangement joins TRBV20-1 to TRBJ1-3; D unresolved. The germline V gene encodes CDR1 DFQATT and CDR2 SNEGSKA (reference sequence). V was shortened by 0 bases and J by 6 bases, with 21 bases between the two germline ends. The CDR3 runs to 17 residues. Written as DNA, the CDR3 is TGCAGTGCTAGAGATCCAAGATCCGTACGACATACAAACACCATATATTTT. Protein product: CSARDPRSVRHTNTIYF.

The chain uses TRBV7-2 and TRBJ1-2, with a weak D call TRBD1 (5 bases). V was trimmed by 0 bases and J by 3 bases, leaving 11 bases between them. The germline CDR1 and CDR2 sequences are SGHTA and FQGNSA. The CDR3 has 15 residues. The CDR3 sequence is CASSLALGGDYGYTF. In DNA form, the CDR3 reads TGTGCCAGCAGCTTAGCGCTCGGGGGGGACTATGGCTACACCTTC. The variable domain in full, completed from reference TRBV7-2 and TRBJ1-2, reads GAGVSQSPSNKVTEKGKDVELRCDPISGHTALYWYRQSLGQGLEFLIYFQGNSAPDKSGLPSDRFSAERTGGSVSTLTIQRTQQEDSAVYLCASSLALGGDYGYTFGSGTRLTVV.

This clonotype appeared many times. The chain joins TRBV4-3 to TRBJ1-4; no clear D. Germline V gives CDR1 LGHNA, CDR2 YSLEER. The CDR3 is made up of 16 amino acids. Trimming removed 2 bases at V and 4 bases at J, with 14 bases between. The CDR3 DNA follows: TGCGCCAGCAGCCAATCTCTCTCTGGGATTAATGAAAAACTGTTTTTT. This translates into CASSQSLSGINEKLFF.

This clonotype was picked up many times. This rearrangement joins TRBV9 to TRBJ2-2, with 7 positions matching TRBD1. Germline-derived CDR1 and CDR2 are SGDLS and YYNGEE. The CDR3 extends over 14 amino acids. Unmatched junction bases numbered 8, after V lost 6 bases and J lost 6 bases. CDR3 DNA: TGTGCCAGCACCCGGGGAAGGGGGCCCGGGGAGCTGTTTTTT. Its protein is CASTRGRGPGELFF.

This clonotype occurred many times. V and J are TRBV20-1 and TRBJ1-1; TRBD1 matches at 7 bases. Germline trimming cut 6 bases from V and 5 bases from J; bases unmatched to any gene: 12. Per the germline V gene, CDR1 is DFQATT and CDR2 is SNEGSKA (reference sequence). This CDR3 contains 14 residues. CDR3 nucleotides: TGCAGTGCCCAAGCAGGGGGTGAGGTTACTGAAGCTTTCTTT. It codes for CSAQAGGEVTEAFF.

This clonotype was picked up many times. The V gene is TRBV7-9, the J gene TRBJ2-1; D unclear. The CDR3 extends over 13 amino acids. Trimming took off 4 bases at V and 6 bases at J, with 10 bases between the two ends. Germline V lookup: CDR1 SEHNR, CDR2 FQNEAQ (reference sequence). CDR3 residues: CASSSISVNEQFF. CDR3 nucleotide sequence: TGTGCCAGCAGCTCTATCTCAGTCAATGAGCAGTTCTTC.

This clonotype was found many times. The chain employs TRBV20-1 and TRBJ2-5, with D perhaps matching TRBD2 (5 bases). The CDR3 loop spans 12 amino acids. The V gene lost 7 bases and the J gene lost 5 bases, with 14 bases spanning the gap. CDR1 and CDR2 (germline): DFQATT, SNEGSKA (reference sequence). The CDR3 here is CSDLGVGETQYF. DNA for the CDR3: TGCAGTGACTTGGGAGTCGGCGAGACCCAGTACTTC.

This clonotype was counted ten times or more. One end of the junction is discordant with germline, which a read error may explain. J is TRBJ1-3 and V is TRBV5-1; D is possibly TRBD1 (6 bases). This CDR3 has 14 residues. In germline, CDR1 is SGHRS, CDR2 YFSETQ. The CDR3 bases are TGTGCCAGCAGCCTACAGGGATCTGGAAACACCATATATTTT. Translating gives CASSLQGSGNTIYF.

This clonotype was recorded at least ten times. The rearrangement joins TRBV7-9 to TRBJ1-1; D perhaps matches TRBD1 (5 bases). The CDR3 is made up of 13 amino acids. Per germline, CDR1 SEHNR and CDR2 FQNEAQ (reference sequence). Trimming stripped 2 bases from V and 7 bases from J, with 11 bases between. The CDR3 region is CASSLMRQGEAFF. In nucleotides, the CDR3 is TGTGCCAGCAGCTTAATGCGTCAGGGTGAAGCTTTCTTT. The variable domain in full, with the rest retrieved from reference TRBV7-9 and TRBJ1-1, is DTGVSQNPRHKITKRGQNVTFRCDPISEHNRLYWYRQTLGQGPEFLTYFQNEAQLEKSRLLSDRFSAERPKGSFSTLEIQRTEQGDSAMYLCASSLMRQGEAFFGQGTRLTVV.

This clonotype was counted at least ten times. The chain links TRBV5-1 to TRBJ2-2; D gene ambiguous. V was shortened by 3 bases and J by 3 bases, with 3 bases between the two germline ends. Germline V gene sequence: CDR1 SGHRS, CDR2 YFSETQ. The CDR3 length is 12 residues. The CDR3 DNA follows: TGCGCCAGCAGCTACTACACCGGGGAGCTGTTTTTT. Its translation is CASSYYTGELFF.

The count of this clonotype is one. This may come from a read error, since a much larger clone is one base off. This chain links TRBV6-1 with TRBJ1-5; possible D gene TRBD1, 5 bases. The CDR3 sequence is 14 residues long. CDR1 is MNHNS and CDR2 is SASEGT in the germline V gene. The CDR3 DNA sequence: TGTGCCAGCAAAGAAGGGGTCGGCAATCAGGCCCAGCATTTT. As protein: CASKEGVGNQAQHF.

This clonotype was seen more than once but under ten times. The gene calls are TRBV20-1 and TRBJ2-7, with D possibly being TRBD2 (5 bases). Germline CDR1 reads DFQATT; CDR2 reads SNEGSKA (reference sequence). The CDR3 totals 13 residues. The germline V and J ends were trimmed by 6 bases and 5 bases, with 17 bases remaining between them. The DNA for the CDR3 is TGCAGTGCCCCAGATGGAGGTCTCGACGAGCAGTACTTC. Protein product: CSAPDGGLDEQYF.

The chain recombines TRBV4-3 with TRBJ2-7; the match to TRBD2 covers 12 bases. V dropped 4 bases and J dropped 7; count of bases not matched to a gene: 8. The germline V gene has CDR1 LGHNA and CDR2 YSLEER. CDR3 length: 15 residues. Here the CDR3 reads CASSLLLAGGQEQYF. The DNA for the CDR3 is TGCGCCAGCAGCCTCCTACTAGCGGGAGGTCAAGAGCAGTACTTC.